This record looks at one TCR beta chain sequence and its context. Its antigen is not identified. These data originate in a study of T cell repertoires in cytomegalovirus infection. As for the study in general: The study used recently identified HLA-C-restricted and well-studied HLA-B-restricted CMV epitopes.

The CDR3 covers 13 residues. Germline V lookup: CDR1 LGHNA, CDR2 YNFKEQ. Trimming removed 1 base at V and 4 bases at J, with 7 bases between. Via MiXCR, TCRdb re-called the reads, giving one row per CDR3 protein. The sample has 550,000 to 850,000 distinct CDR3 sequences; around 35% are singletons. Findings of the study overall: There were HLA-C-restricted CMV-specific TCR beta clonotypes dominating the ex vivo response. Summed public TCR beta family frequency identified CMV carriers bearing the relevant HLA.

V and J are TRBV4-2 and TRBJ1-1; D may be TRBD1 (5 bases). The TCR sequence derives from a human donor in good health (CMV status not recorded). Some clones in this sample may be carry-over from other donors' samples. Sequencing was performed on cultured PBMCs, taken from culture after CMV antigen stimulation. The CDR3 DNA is TGTGCCAGCAGCCAAGGCAGGGCCACTGAAGCTTTCTTT. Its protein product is CASSQGRATEAFF.